These 28 T cell receptor beta chains share one sample of origin, sequenced in a study of beta chain features in type 1 diabetes (dated by TCRdb to between 2017 and 2018). Library preparation used the immunoSEQ multiplex PCR assay. All of the isolated RNA was reverse transcribed with the High Capacity cDNA Reverse Transcription Kit, so expressed TCRB transcripts were sequenced. The table was pulled from immuneACCESS by TCRdb, which kept in-frame rearrangements only. Such tables lose some clones; where checked, under half of the loss comes from unresolved V genes, and the rest has no known cause. The sample table contains about 150,000 clones; only one count was recorded for around a tenth of them. Jointly, the top ten make up 0.6% to 0.8% of the sample. What was sequenced was central memory CD4+ T cells from blood. These receptors were obtained from a man aged 18 to 29 in good health.

The sample holds a few counts of this clone. V usage is TRBV25-1 and J usage is TRBJ2-7; 11 bases match TRBD1. The CDR3 contains 16 residues. Germline CDR1 and CDR2: MGHDK and SYGVNS. With 7 bases clipped from V and 3 bases from J, the junction kept 11 bases outside the gene matches. The CDR3 DNA reads TGTGCCAGCATCCCCACTCCGGGACAGGGGGACTACGAGCAGTACTTC. Its protein product is CASIPTPGQGDYEQYF.

This clone was picked up a small number of times. The chain links TRBV28 to TRBJ2-5; no reliable D call. In germline, CDR1 is MDHEN, CDR2 SYDVKM. CDR3 length: 13 amino acids. Trimming took off 3 bases at V and 2 bases at J, with 7 bases between the two ends. The CDR3 reads CASSFSYQETQYF. CDR3 DNA: TGTGCCAGCAGTTTTAGCTATCAAGAGACCCAGTACTTC. The full variable domain, rest sourced from reference TRBV28 and TRBJ2-5, is DVKVTQSSRYLVKRTGEKVFLECVQDMDHENMFWYRQDPGLGLRLIYFSYDVKMKEKGDIPEGYSVSREKKERFSLILESASTNQTSMYLCASSFSYQETQYFGPGTRLLVL.

This chain links TRBV29-1 with TRBJ1-2; TRBD1 agrees at 8 bases. This CDR3 has 15 residues. Germline V gene lookup returns CDR1 SQVTM and CDR2 ANQGSEA. V was clipped by 6 bases and J by 1 base; unmatched bases: 10. CDR3 DNA: TGCAGCGTCCGACCAGGGACAGGCGTTAACTATGGCTACACCTTC. It translates to CSVRPGTGVNYGYTF.

This clone was seen a handful of times. The chain uses TRBV27 and TRBJ2-3, with D possibly being TRBD2 (6 bases). Germline lookup yields CDR1 MNHEY and CDR2 SMNVEV (reference sequence). V was pared by 6 bases and J by 6 bases, with 22 bases between. The length of the CDR3 is 16 residues. The CDR3 coding sequence is TGTGCCAGCAGCCCCGGGGGACGTGAGAGAGGGGATACGCAGTATTTT. Its translation is CASSPGGRERGDTQYF.

In its sample, this clone was seen a few times. The chain uses TRBV10-3 and TRBJ2-3, with 10 nucleotides matching TRBD1. Germline V gene lookup returns CDR1 ENHRY and CDR2 SYGVKD. V shed 8 bases, J shed 1 base, and the junction held 6 bases outside the gene matches. CDR3 length equals 15 residues. The CDR3 DNA reads as TGTGCCATCGGAGACGGGACAGGGGGCACAGATACGCAGTATTTT. It codes for CAIGDGTGGTDTQYF.

This chain connects TRBV30 to TRBJ2-3; 9 bases line up with TRBD2. CDR3 length equals 14 residues. CDR1 is GTSNPN, CDR2 SVGIG, per germline (reference sequence). V was clipped by 2 bases and J by 5 bases; unmatched bases: 5. The CDR3 sequence: CAWSYLAGRDTQYF. The CDR3 DNA follows: TGTGCCTGGAGTTACCTAGCGGGGAGAGATACGCAGTATTTT.

The chain couples TRBV5-6 to TRBJ2-7; TRBD1 matches 9 bases. The V gene end was trimmed by 4 bases and the J gene end by 4 bases; junction bases not matched to a gene: 6. The CDR3 covers 14 residues. Germline V gene sequence: CDR1 SGHDT, CDR2 YYEEEE. The CDR3 nucleotides are TGTGCCAGCAGCATCCGGGACAGGGATTACGAGCAGTACTTC. Amino acid sequence: CASSIRDRDYEQYF. Together with reference TRBV5-6 and TRBJ2-7, the CDR3 gives the full variable domain: DAGVTQSPTHLIKTRGQQVTLRCSPKSGHDTVSWYQQALGQGPQFIFQYYEEEERQRGNFPDRFSGHQFPNYSSELNVNALLLGDSALYLCASSIRDRDYEQYFGPGTRLTVT.

This clone has only a few counts. The chain is built from TRBV28 and TRBJ2-7; 10 bases line up with TRBD1. This CDR3 spans 15 amino acids. The germline CDR1 and CDR2 sequences are MDHEN and SYDVKM. V dropped 5 bases and J dropped 1; count of bases not matched to a gene: 5. CDR3 region: CASSTWTGGSYEQYF. Here the CDR3 DNA reads TGTGCCAGCAGTACCTGGACAGGGGGGTCCTACGAGCAGTACTTC. The whole variable domain, filled in from reference TRBV28 and TRBJ2-7, reads DVKVTQSSRYLVKRTGEKVFLECVQDMDHENMFWYRQDPGLGLRLIYFSYDVKMKEKGDIPEGYSVSREKKERFSLILESASTNQTSMYLCASSTWTGGSYEQYFGPGTRLTVT.

This clone has just a few counts. V gene TRBV30 combines with J gene TRBJ2-1; a possible D gene is TRBD1 (5 bases). This CDR3 spans 13 amino acids. The V gene's germline CDR1 is GTSNPN and CDR2 SVGIG (reference sequence). The CDR3 is CAAPGEGVGEQFF. The CDR3 region has the DNA TGTGCTGCCCCCGGAGAAGGGGTGGGTGAGCAGTTCTTC.

V and J are TRBV28 and TRBJ1-2; D is ambiguous. With 3 bases removed from V and 8 bases from J, the gap between germline ends came to 13 bases. Germline lookup yields CDR1 MDHEN and CDR2 SYDVKM. The CDR3 covers 13 residues. The CDR3 loop reads CASSFRGGEGYTF. The DNA for the CDR3 is TGTGCCAGCAGTTTCCGGGGAGGTGAGGGCTACACCTTC.

V gene TRBV5-1 combines with J gene TRBJ1-6; 8 nucleotides match TRBD1. V shed 4 bases, J shed 8 bases, and the junction held 8 bases outside the gene matches. Germline-derived CDR1 and CDR2 are SGHRS and YFSETQ. This CDR3 spans 15 amino acids. DNA of the CDR3: TGCGCCAGCAGCCAGAGGACAGGGTCGGATTCACCCCTCCACTTT. The encoded protein is CASSQRTGSDSPLHF. Filled out from reference TRBV5-1 and TRBJ1-6, the complete variable domain reads KAGVTQTPRYLIKTRGQQVTLSCSPISGHRSVSWYQQTPGQGLQFLFEYFSETQRNKGNFPGRFSGRQFSNSRSEMNVSTLELGDSALYLCASSQRTGSDSPLHFGNGTRLTVT.

There are a few counts of this clone. The CDR3 spells CATLNYGYTF. CDR3 in DNA: TGTGCCACTCTCAACTATGGCTACACCTTC. This chain joins TRBV28 and TRBJ1-2; D is unresolved. V lost 10 bases and J lost 2, with 5 bases in between. CDR1 is MDHEN and CDR2 is SYDVKM in the germline V gene. This CDR3 comprises 10 residues.

The V and J genes are TRBV6-4 and TRBJ1-2, with TRBD1 as a possible D gene (5 bases). The ends were cut back, 0 bases at V and 7 bases at J, with 9 bases in the middle. The CDR3 runs to 13 residues. The germline V gene encodes CDR1 MRHNA and CDR2 SNTAGT. The CDR3 coding sequence is TGTGCCAGCAGTGACTCCCAGGGATTTGGCTACACCTTC. Protein: CASSDSQGFGYTF.

This clone was observed a few times. V gene TRBV30 combines with J gene TRBJ2-7, with D perhaps matching TRBD1 (5 bases). In germline, CDR1 is GTSNPN, CDR2 SVGIG (reference sequence). Between the trimmed V and J ends, which lost 3 bases and 3 bases, there was a span of 9 bases. The CDR3 contains 12 residues. The CDR3 sequence is CAWSRQGYEQYF. The CDR3 nucleotides read TGTGCCTGGAGCCGCCAGGGCTACGAGCAGTACTTC.

This clone was detected a few times. This CDR3 reads CASSLGTGLYF. CDR3 in DNA: TGTGCCAGCAGCTTAGGGACAGGGCTGTACTTC. V usage is TRBV2 and J usage is TRBJ2-5, with 9 bases lining up with TRBD1. Germline V CDR1 and CDR2: SNHLY, FYNNEI. The CDR3 is 11 residues long. V was clipped by 6 bases and J by 13 bases; unmatched bases: 6.

A few counts support this clone. This rearrangement joins TRBV7-8 to TRBJ1-2; 12 bases are a match to TRBD1. V dropped 5 bases and J dropped 4; count of bases not matched to a gene: 5. The length of the CDR3 is 15 residues. From germline, CDR1 is SGHVS and CDR2 FQNEAQ. The CDR3: CASSQGTGGFYGYTF. CDR3 nucleotides: TGTGCCAGCAGCCAAGGGACAGGGGGCTTCTATGGCTACACCTTC. The variable domain in full, completed from reference TRBV7-8 and TRBJ1-2, reads GAGVSQSPRYKVAKRGQDVALRCDPISGHVSLFWYQQALGQGPEFLTYFQNEAQLDKSGLPSDRFFAERPEGSVSTLKIQRTQQEDSAVYLCASSQGTGGFYGYTFGSGTRLTVV.

This clone came up many times. The sample carries other DNA sequences with the same CDR3. The chain uses TRBV7-9 and TRBJ1-6; D gene unclear. The CDR3 extends over 12 amino acids. Germline CDR1 SEHNR, CDR2 FQNEAQ (reference sequence). V lost 5 bases and J 10 bases, leaving 9 bases between the germline ends. Here the CDR3 reads CASSLSNSPLHF. CDR3 nucleotide sequence: TGTGCCAGCAGCCTATCCAACTCACCCCTCCACTTT.

In this sample, this clone turned up a few times. V and J are TRBV5-1 and TRBJ1-2; 8 positions match TRBD1. Germline values: CDR1 SGHRS, CDR2 YFSETQ. V was clipped by 4 bases and J by 8 bases; unmatched bases: 7. The CDR3 has 13 amino acids. Here the CDR3 DNA reads TGCGCCAGCAGCGCGGGACAGGTGGAGGGCTACACCTTC. This encodes CASSAGQVEGYTF.

This clone was observed a handful of times. This chain joins TRBV7-4 and TRBJ2-1; the D is unclear. The CDR3 is made up of 14 amino acids. Germline CDR1 SGHVT, CDR2 SQSDAQ. Trimming took 5 bases from V and 8 from J, leaving 16 bases between them. CDR3 DNA sequence: TGTGCCAGCAGCCTCCCCGTGACTCCCGATGAGCAGTTCTTC. Its translation: CASSLPVTPDEQFF.

This clone appeared many times. The chain joins TRBV5-1 to TRBJ2-5; TRBD2 matches at 12 bases. The CDR3 contains 15 residues. Germline lookup yields CDR1 SGHRS and CDR2 YFSETQ. Trimming took 6 bases from V and 4 from J; bases not matched to a gene: 7. The CDR3 sequence is CASTYLAGGRETQYF. The CDR3 nucleotides read TGCGCCAGCACCTACCTAGCGGGGGGGCGAGAGACCCAGTACTTC.

In this sample, this clone turned up a few times. This rearrangement joins TRBV4-2 to TRBJ1-2, with TRBD1 as a possible D gene (5 bases). V dropped 0 bases and J dropped 5 bases, with 22 bases sitting between them. Germline V lookup: CDR1 LGHNA, CDR2 YNFKEQ. This CDR3 spans 18 amino acids. The CDR3 protein is CASSQDRAGIISWYGYTF. The CDR3 DNA sequence: TGTGCCAGCAGCCAAGATCGGGCAGGGATTATTAGTTGGTATGGCTACACCTTC.

The CDR3 here is CASTPSGGRTEAFF. As DNA, the CDR3 is TGCGCCAGCACTCCCTCCGGGGGGCGGACTGAAGCTTTCTTT. V usage is TRBV4-1 and J usage is TRBJ1-1, with a weak D call TRBD1 (6 bases). Looked up from germline, CDR1 is MGHRA and CDR2 is YSYEKL. V dropped 7 bases and J dropped 5 bases, with 17 bases sitting between them. CDR3 length: 14 residues.

The rearrangement joins TRBV29-1 to TRBJ2-3; TRBD2 is a possible D gene (5 bases). Per germline, CDR1 SQVTM and CDR2 ANQGSEA. Trimming left V 8 bases short and J 4 bases short, with 16 bases between. The CDR3 is 13 amino acids. The CDR3 DNA reads as TGCAGCTCAGAGGGAAGGCTGTCAGATACGCAGTATTTT. Translated, it gives CSSEGRLSDTQYF.

This clone was counted between two and nine times. The CDR3 coding sequence is TGTGCCAGCAGCGTAGGACTAGCGAACCCCACCGGAGAGACCCAGTACTTC. It codes for CASSVGLANPTGETQYF. The chain uses TRBV9 and TRBJ2-5; 8 nucleotides match TRBD2. Germline CDR1 reads SGDLS; CDR2 reads YYNGEE. V shed 0 bases and J 4 bases; nucleotides not matched to a gene: 11. The CDR3 is 17 amino acids.

The V call is TRBV9, the J call TRBJ2-7; maybe TRBD1 (6 bases). The CDR3 has 14 amino acids. CDR1 is SGDLS and CDR2 is YYNGEE in the germline V gene. Trimming removed 4 bases from V and 3 bases from J, with 14 bases in between. CDR3 nucleotides: TGTGCCAGCAGCCTAACCGGGACAAGCTACGAGCAGTACTTC. Its protein is CASSLTGTSYEQYF.

This chain connects TRBV7-9 to TRBJ2-2, with TRBD2 as a possible D gene (6 bases). The ends were cut back, 0 bases at V and 4 bases at J, with 12 bases in the middle. Germline CDR1 SEHNR, CDR2 FQNEAQ (reference sequence). CDR3 size: 16 residues. CDR3 protein: CASSLARVEGTGELFF. In DNA, the CDR3 is TGTGCCAGCAGCTTAGCCAGGGTGGAGGGCACCGGGGAGCTGTTTTTT.

The chain recombines TRBV5-1 with TRBJ2-7; 15 bases match TRBD2. The CDR3 covers 17 residues. J lost 2 bases, V lost 4 bases, and 7 bases had no gene match. Germline CDR1 is SGHRS and CDR2 is YFSETQ. Here the CDR3 DNA reads TGCGCCAGCAGCAGGACTAGCGGGGGGGCCGAAACCTACGAGCAGTACTTC. Amino acid sequence: CASSRTSGGAETYEQYF. Supplemented by reference TRBV5-1 and TRBJ2-7, the full variable domain reads KAGVTQTPRYLIKTRGQQVTLSCSPISGHRSVSWYQQTPGQGLQFLFEYFSETQRNKGNFPGRFSGRQFSNSRSEMNVSTLELGDSALYLCASSRTSGGAETYEQYFGPGTRLTVT.

The sample holds a few counts of this clone. The genes are TRBV6-6 and TRBJ2-7; D may be TRBD2 (6 bases). Trimming took off 6 bases at V and 3 bases at J, with 12 bases between the two ends. The CDR3 totals 13 residues. CDR1 is MNHNY and CDR2 is SVGAGI in the germline V gene (reference sequence). CDR3 sequence: CASSIAEIYEQYF. The DNA of the CDR3 is TGTGCCAGCAGCATAGCGGAGATCTACGAGCAGTACTTC.